Listed here are 13 T cell receptor beta chains from one sample, sequenced in a study of CD8+CD57+ T cells in acquired aplastic anemia. Sequencing involved patients with CD8+CD57+ cell expansion previously shown by flow cytometry. TCR beta VDJ and CDR3 were profiled, and genomic DNA was the template. TCRdb reprocessed the reads with MiXCR, giving one entry per CDR3 protein. The sample has 110,000 or so distinct CDR3 sequences; 55% to 70% are singletons. Specimen: sorted CD4+, CD8+, or CD8+CD57+ T cells (not recorded which) from PBMCs. These receptors came from a human donor with aplastic anemia.

V gene TRBV3-1 combines with J gene TRBJ1-6, with D hard to call. Germline CDR1 reads LGHDT; CDR2 reads YNNKEL (reference sequence). The ends were cut back, 4 bases at V and 10 bases at J, with 14 bases in the middle. This CDR3 has 14 residues. CDR3 protein: CASSRMEGGSPLHF. The DNA for the CDR3 is TGTGCCAGCAGCCGGATGGAGGGAGGATCACCCCTCCACTTT. Supplemented by reference TRBV3-1 and TRBJ1-6, the full variable domain reads DTAVSQTPKYLVTQMGNDKSIKCEQNLGHDTMYWYKQDSKKFLKIMFSYNNKELIINETVPNRFSPKSPDKAHLNLHINSLELGDSAVYFCASSRMEGGSPLHFGNGTRLTVT.

This clonotype was counted at least ten times. This rearrangement joins TRBV20-1 to TRBJ2-7; the D is unclear. Germline CDR1 reads DFQATT; CDR2 reads SNEGSKA (reference sequence). CDR3 length: 11 amino acids. V lost 1 base and J lost 6, with 7 bases in between. In nucleotides, the CDR3 is TGCAGTGCTAGAGCCGCTCGCGAGCAGTACTTC. It yields the protein CSARAAREQYF.

By its share, this clonotype is medium-sized. This rearrangement joins TRBV2 to TRBJ2-1; D could derive from TRBD1 or TRBD2 (5 bases each). This CDR3 region has 15 residues. Germline CDR1 SNHLY, CDR2 FYNNEI. The V and J ends lost 6 bases and 1 base respectively, with 13 bases between them. Here the CDR3 DNA reads TGTGCCAGCAGCCAGGGACCCGGGTCCTACAATGAGCAGTTCTTC. Protein: CASSQGPGSYNEQFF.

The chain joins TRBV11-2 to TRBJ2-4; 10 bases align to TRBD1. The junction had 11 bases not matched to a gene; V was cut back by 5 bases and J by 7 bases. The germline V gene encodes CDR1 SGHAT and CDR2 FQNNGV. The CDR3 consists of 16 residues. The CDR3 bases are TGTGCCAGCAGCCCGAACACAGGGACAGGGGTTAACATTCAGTACTTC. It codes for CASSPNTGTGVNIQYF.

The chain carries TRBV19 and TRBJ1-1; TRBD1 matches at 9 bases. After removal of 5 bases from V and 4 bases from J, the junction contained 2 bases not matched to a gene. This CDR3 is 13 amino acids long. Germline CDR1 LNHDA, CDR2 SQIVND (reference sequence). CDR3 amino acids: CASSAGQGTEAFF. Written as DNA, the CDR3 is TGTGCCAGTAGTGCGGGACAGGGCACTGAAGCTTTCTTT.

This clonotype is a singleton in its sample. The chain uses TRBV15 and TRBJ1-1; D gene uncertain. V was trimmed by 1 base and J by 8 bases, leaving 8 bases between them. This CDR3 has 12 amino acids. From germline, CDR1 is LNHNV and CDR2 YYDKDF (reference sequence). CDR3 protein: CATSRGAREAFF. The DNA of the CDR3 is TGTGCCACCAGCAGAGGGGCCCGGGAAGCTTTCTTT.

This sequence joins TRBV2 and TRBJ2-7; D is ambiguous. V shed 7 bases and J shed 5 bases, with 18 bases lying between them. The length of the CDR3 is 14 residues. The germline gives CDR1 SNHLY, CDR2 FYNNEI. This CDR3 is CASTEISGSHEQYF. DNA of the CDR3: TGTGCCAGCACCGAGATTTCAGGTTCCCACGAGCAGTACTTC.

The chain couples TRBV30 to TRBJ1-1, with a possible D match to TRBD1 (6 bases). V was cut by 5 bases and J by 1 base, with 8 bases left in between. The V gene's germline CDR1 is GTSNPN and CDR2 SVGIG (reference sequence). The CDR3 has 12 residues. CDR3 loop: CAWETGNTEAFF. CDR3 DNA sequence: TGTGCCTGGGAGACAGGGAACACTGAAGCTTTCTTT.

As concerns this clonotype: One junction end does not reproduce the germline sequence, and a read error may be involved. V and J are TRBV19 and TRBJ2-7, with 7 bases fitting TRBD2. Germline V gene lookup returns CDR1 LNHDA and CDR2 SQIVND (reference sequence). CDR3 length: 13 residues. Here the CDR3 DNA reads TGTGCCAGCGGGGGGTCAGAACCCTACGAGCAGCACTTC. Protein sequence: CASGGSEPYEQHF.

This clonotype was recorded many times. The chain employs TRBV20-1 and TRBJ2-7, with TRBD2 as a possible D gene (5 bases). Looked up from germline, CDR1 is DFQATT and CDR2 is SNEGSKA (reference sequence). CDR3 size: 14 residues. The ends were cut back, 5 bases at V and 0 bases at J, with 14 bases in the middle. In DNA form, the CDR3 reads TGCAGTGCTCCGAGGGCTCCTTACTCCTACGAGCAGTACTTC. This translates into CSAPRAPYSYEQYF.

Only one count was recorded for this clonotype. The J gene is TRBJ2-5, the V gene TRBV29-1; 12 bases are shared with TRBD1. Germline V CDR1 and CDR2: SQVTM, ANQGSEA. This CDR3 region has 15 residues. With V trimmed by 3 bases and J by 5 bases, 7 bases remained unmatched. The CDR3 here is CSVERDRGRAETQYF. As DNA, the CDR3 is TGCAGCGTTGAGAGGGACAGGGGGCGCGCGGAGACCCAGTACTTC.

Concerning this clonotype itself: Germline is not matched at one junction end, which may reflect a read error. The chain uses TRBV6-2 or TRBV6-3 and TRBJ2-3; either TRBD1 or TRBD2 may supply D (5 bases each). This CDR3 is built from 14 residues. CDR1 MNHEY and CDR2 SVGEGT come from the germline V gene. Here the CDR3 DNA reads TGTACCAGCAGTGGGGGATACCTCACAGATACGCAGTATTTT. Translating gives CTSSGGYLTDTQYF.

In regard to this clonotype: A single base separates this from a much larger clone, so it may be a read error. The CDR3: CASSDVQSNEQFF. The CDR3 coding sequence is TGTGCCAGCAGCGATGTACAAAGCAATGAGCAGTTCTTC. V is TRBV2 and J is TRBJ2-1; D uncertain. Between the trimmed V and J ends, which lost 6 bases and 6 bases, there was a span of 12 bases. CDR1 is SNHLY, CDR2 FYNNEI, per germline. There are 13 residues in the CDR3. Looking up the rest from reference TRBV2 and TRBJ2-1 gives the full variable domain: EPEVTQTPSHQVTQMGQEVILRCVPISNHLYFYWYRQILGQKVEFLVSFYNNEISEKSEIFDDQFSVERPDGSNFTLKIRSTKLEDSAMYFCASSDVQSNEQFFGPGTRLTVL.